These 16 T cell receptor beta chains share one sample of origin, sequenced in a study of CD8+ T cells in alopecia areata. cDNA reverse transcribed from extracted RNA served as the sequencing template. Only in-frame clones appear in the TCRdb table, and some are missing; sequencing was by immunoSEQ multiplex PCR. This sample carries about 150,000 clones, approximately 87% of them seen once, and the ten largest clones take around 15%. Sequenced here: CD8+ T cells sorted from blood, sampled at week 0. These receptors all stem from a human donor with alopecia areata.

The CDR3 bases are TGCGCCAGCAGTGACCCTGTGGATAGAGGGGGTACAGATACGCAGTATTTT. This sequence encodes CASSDPVDRGGTDTQYF. This rearrangement joins TRBV10-1 to TRBJ2-3; D might be TRBD1 (6 bases). The germline CDR1 and CDR2 sequences are WNHNN and SYGVQD (reference sequence). V lost 3 bases and J 3 bases, leaving 19 bases between the germline ends. The CDR3 contains 17 residues.

V gene TRBV5-4 combines with J gene TRBJ2-1, with 7 bases that match TRBD1. Per the germline V gene, CDR1 is SGHNT and CDR2 is YYREEE (reference sequence). Trimming took 1 base from V and 5 from J; bases not matched to a gene: 15. The CDR3 runs 18 residues. The CDR3 nucleotides are TGTGCCAGCAGCTTGCAACCCTCCGAACAGGGGTGGAACAATGAGCAGTTCTTC. Its protein product is CASSLQPSEQGWNNEQFF.

V usage is TRBV5-1 and J usage is TRBJ2-3; D remains ambiguous. The CDR3 extends over 15 amino acids. Germline lookup yields CDR1 SGHRS and CDR2 YFSETQ. Deletions cut 1 base from V and 2 bases from J, with 11 bases between. The CDR3 reads CASSLSDGITDTQYF. The CDR3 DNA reads as TGCGCCAGCAGCTTGTCGGACGGCATCACAGATACGCAGTATTTT.

This clone came up a few times. V usage is TRBV27 and J usage is TRBJ2-1, with 7 bases fitting TRBD1. Germline CDR1 MNHEY, CDR2 SMNVEV (reference sequence). The CDR3 is 15 residues long. The V segment lost 5 bases and the J segment 0 bases; nucleotides outside the gene matches: 4. CDR3 protein: CASSHRGVSYNEQFF. The CDR3 bases are TGTGCCAGCAGTCACAGGGGAGTCTCCTACAATGAGCAGTTCTTC.

J is TRBJ1-5 and V is TRBV5-5, with no clear D. Germline CDR1 is SGHKS and CDR2 is YYEKEE (reference sequence). V lost 1 base and J lost 0, with 11 bases in between. This CDR3 region has 16 residues. The CDR3 here is CASSLLGRISNQPQHF. Written as DNA, the CDR3 is TGTGCCAGCAGCTTGCTCGGACGGATTAGCAATCAGCCCCAGCATTTT.

This rearrangement joins TRBV5-6 to TRBJ2-3; D not certain. V shed 4 bases and J shed 2 bases, with 5 bases lying between them. The CDR3 length is 12 residues. Per the germline V gene, CDR1 is SGHDT and CDR2 is YYEEEE. Here the CDR3 DNA reads TGTGCCAGCAGCGCAGACACAGATACGCAGTATTTT. This translates into CASSADTDTQYF.

The rearrangement joins TRBV7-9 to TRBJ2-1; D unclear. This CDR3 is 13 amino acids long. V lost 5 bases, J lost 5 bases, and 10 bases lay in between. Per the germline V gene, CDR1 is SEHNR and CDR2 is FQNEAQ (reference sequence). This CDR3 is CASSGVNDNEQFF. CDR3 in DNA: TGTGCCAGCAGCGGGGTTAACGACAATGAGCAGTTCTTC.

The chain joins TRBV4-1 to TRBJ1-1, with D unresolved. CDR1 and CDR2 from the germline V gene are MGHRA and YSYEKL. The V and J ends lost 3 bases and 2 bases respectively, with 13 bases between them. This CDR3 spans 15 amino acids. The DNA of the CDR3 is TGCGCCAGCAGCCAGGCTACGGGCCTTAACACTGAAGCTTTCTTT. The encoded protein is CASSQATGLNTEAFF.

The genes are TRBV7-9 and TRBJ2-7; 7 nucleotides agree with TRBD1. V gave up 1 base and J gave up 5 bases; unmatched junction bases: 5. Germline V lookup: CDR1 SEHNR, CDR2 FQNEAQ (reference sequence). CDR3 length: 14 amino acids. CDR3 sequence (DNA): TGTGCCAGCAGCTTAGGGACAGGCATAAACGAGCAGTACTTC. It specifies CASSLGTGINEQYF.

Note on this clone: Other DNA variants within this sample encode the same CDR3. The V gene is TRBV5-6, the J gene TRBJ2-7; D remains unclear. Trimming left V 5 bases short and J 0 bases short, with 6 bases between. Germline V gene lookup returns CDR1 SGHDT and CDR2 YYEEEE. The CDR3 is 12 residues long. The CDR3 protein is CASSGPSYEQYF. The CDR3 DNA reads as TGTGCCAGCAGTGGACCCTCCTACGAGCAGTACTTC.

The rearrangement uses TRBV13 and TRBJ2-6; D gene ambiguous. Trimming removed 5 bases at V and 5 bases at J, with 16 bases between. The germline V gene encodes CDR1 PRHDT and CDR2 FYEKMQ (reference sequence). This CDR3 region has 16 residues. The CDR3 region is CASSRNGPPRANVLTF. The CDR3, as DNA: TGTGCCAGCAGCAGAAATGGACCGCCGCGGGCCAACGTCCTGACTTTC.

J is TRBJ2-1 and V is TRBV5-6, with TRBD2 matching over 7 bases. With 1 base clipped from V and 1 base from J, the junction kept 8 bases outside the gene matches. This CDR3 spans 17 amino acids. CDR1 SGHDT and CDR2 YYEEEE come from the germline V gene. This chain's CDR3 is CASSLIAGVNSYNEQFF. In nucleotides, the CDR3 is TGTGCCAGCAGCTTGATCGCGGGAGTGAATTCCTACAATGAGCAGTTCTTC.

This chain links TRBV5-6 with TRBJ2-7, with D unresolved. There are 12 residues in the CDR3. Per germline, CDR1 SGHDT and CDR2 YYEEEE. V was shortened by 1 base and J by 6 bases, with 8 bases between the two germline ends. The CDR3 here is CASSLMLGEQYF. CDR3 DNA sequence: TGTGCCAGCAGCTTGATGTTGGGCGAGCAGTACTTC.

The V and J genes are TRBV7-8 and TRBJ2-1; the D gene is possibly TRBD2 (5 bases). Per germline, CDR1 SGHVS and CDR2 FQNEAQ. V lost 4 bases to trimming and J lost 10 bases, with 20 bases between them. The CDR3 extends over 15 amino acids. CDR3 coding DNA: TGTGCCAGCAGCTCTCCCAGTGGGGATACGGGAGAGCAGTTCTTC. It is translated as CASSSPSGDTGEQFF. Variable domain in full (rest from reference TRBV7-8 and TRBJ2-1): GAGVSQSPRYKVAKRGQDVALRCDPISGHVSLFWYQQALGQGPEFLTYFQNEAQLDKSGLPSDRFFAERPEGSVSTLKIQRTQQEDSAVYLCASSSPSGDTGEQFFGPGTRLTVL.

Here the CDR3 reads CASSLQGASKTDTQYF. DNA of the CDR3: TGTGCCAGCAGCCTCCAGGGGGCAAGTAAAACGGATACGCAGTATTTT. The chain has TRBV11-1 and TRBJ2-3; 8 bases map to TRBD1. Trimming at V came to 5 bases and at J to 6 bases, leaving 13 bases not matched to a gene. This CDR3 contains 16 residues. Looked up from germline, CDR1 is SGHAT and CDR2 is FQDESV (reference sequence).

The chain recombines TRBV4-2 with TRBJ1-1; the D is unclear. CDR1 is LGHNA and CDR2 is YNFKEQ in the germline V gene. This CDR3 has 18 residues. V lost 0 bases to trimming and J lost 0 bases, with 17 bases between them. Here the CDR3 reads CASSQDQEQIALNTEAFF. Here the CDR3 DNA reads TGTGCCAGCAGCCAAGATCAAGAACAGATCGCTTTGAACACTGAAGCTTTCTTT.